A single T cell receptor beta chain is shown here with its context. Its antigen is undetermined. Germline V CDR1 and CDR2: SQVTM, ANQGSEA. The ends were cut back, 7 bases at V and 2 bases at J, with 14 bases in the middle. The CDR3 covers 13 residues. TCRdb called the reads again in MiXCR, with one record for every CDR3 protein. This repertoire shows about 180,000 distinct CDR3 sequences, over 13% found once; its top ten account for roughly 27%. This sample is part of a study of T cell repertoires in cytomegalovirus infection. General study points: Summed frequency of public TCR beta families distinguished CMV carriers with the relevant HLA.

The clonotype was recovered from a human donor in good health (CMV status not recorded). Some clones in this sample may be carry-over from other donors' samples. The sequencing input was PBMCs. J is TRBJ1-1 and V is TRBV29-1, with D unresolved. CDR3 DNA: TGCAGCGCGGCTTTCCTTCGAAACACTGAAGCTTTCTTT. Translating gives CSAAFLRNTEAFF.